This T cell receptor (beta chain) was profiled in a study of T cell responses to AZD1222 COVID-19 vaccine. Findings and caveats of the study: White British ancestry dominated among donors, who included more females, and clonal diversity was possibly underestimated. Increased Spike-specific TCR breadth and depth were observed after two AZD1222 doses. Dominant CD4 TCR responses targeted spike regions 160-218 and 743-854. Baseline testing showed seropositivity in only a handful of AZD1222 recipients.

With respect to this clone: Its target is unknown.

V dropped 3 bases and J dropped 2 bases, with 9 bases sitting between them. Germline lookup yields CDR1 MGHDK and CDR2 SYGVNS. The CDR3 extends over 14 amino acids. Clones were sequenced by immunoSEQ multiplex PCR, and TCRdb holds only the in-frame ones, with some missing. Here the sample spans about 150,000 clones, 84% being singletons. The sequencing here drew on peripheral blood, taken on day 0 of AZD1222 vaccination. The chain combines TRBV25-1 with TRBJ2-3, with a possible D match to TRBD2 (6 bases). The receptor was derived from an adult in good health. The DNA for the CDR3 is TGTGCCAGCAGTGACGGGGGTCCCACAGATACGCAGTATTTT. This sequence encodes CASSDGGPTDTQYF.